This TCR beta chain was obtained from a study of blood T cell repertoires in COVID-19. Repertoires were generated with immunoSEQ multiplex PCR, while TCRdb's copy carries only in-frame clones and drops some. Among 150,000 to 200,000 clones, less than 90% were seen once, and the ten largest hold more than 25%. The CDR3 has 16 amino acids. Trimming cost V 8 bases and J 4 bases, with 21 bases left between them. Germline CDR1 reads MGHRA; CDR2 reads YSYEKL. The sample comprised peripheral blood. The chain employs TRBV4-1 and TRBJ1-5; D may be TRBD1 (6 bases). The TCR originated in a man in his 60s with acute or convalescent COVID-19. The DNA for the CDR3 is TGCGCCAGCCGACCGACCGGGACACCATCTAATCAGCCCCAGCATTTT. Its protein product is CASRPTGTPSNQPQHF.